Below, 10 T cell receptor beta chains from the same sample are listed, as sequenced in a study of PD-1 blockade in classical Hodgkin lymphoma. Only in-frame clones appear in the TCRdb table, and some are missing; sequencing was by immunoSEQ multiplex PCR. Counted here are 20,000 to 25,000 clones, about two thirds occurring once; the ten biggest clones make up about a sixth. After autologous stem cell transplantation all patients relapsed, and prior brentuximab vedotin exposure differed between cohorts. This sample comprised peripheral blood mononuclear cells (PBMCs), obtained at baseline. The source of these receptors is a human donor with classical Hodgkin lymphoma.

The V gene is TRBV5-5, the J gene TRBJ1-2, with D maybe TRBD1 (5 bases). Deletions cut 0 bases from V and 7 bases from J, with 7 bases between. CDR1 and CDR2 from the germline V gene are SGHKS and YYEKEE (reference sequence). The CDR3 spans 12 residues. Here the CDR3 DNA reads TGTGCCAGCAGCTTGGAGGGACGTGGCTACACCTTC. Protein product: CASSLEGRGYTF. Using reference TRBV5-5 and TRBJ1-2 for the parts outside the CDR3, the full variable domain is DAGVTQSPTHLIKTRGQQVTLRCSPISGHKSVSWYQQVLGQGPQFIFQYYEKEERGRGNFPDRFSARQFPNYSSELNVNALLLGDSALYLCASSLEGRGYTFGSGTRLTVV.

This clone showed up just a few times. The V call is TRBV28, the J call TRBJ1-3, with 9 bases matching TRBD1. Germline CDR1 MDHEN, CDR2 SYDVKM. The length of the CDR3 is 15 residues. Unmatched junction bases numbered 8, after V lost 8 bases and J lost 3 bases. CDR3 region: CASEPGTGYGNTIYF. Written as DNA, the CDR3 is TGTGCCAGCGAACCCGGGACAGGGTATGGAAACACCATATATTTT. The whole variable domain, filled in from reference TRBV28 and TRBJ1-3, reads DVKVTQSSRYLVKRTGEKVFLECVQDMDHENMFWYRQDPGLGLRLIYFSYDVKMKEKGDIPEGYSVSREKKERFSLILESASTNQTSMYLCASEPGTGYGNTIYFGEGSWLTVV.

V usage is TRBV10-2 and J usage is TRBJ2-7; 10 nucleotides agree with TRBD1. V dropped 4 bases and J dropped 2; count of bases not matched to a gene: 5. Germline values: CDR1 WSHSY, CDR2 SAAADI. The CDR3 is 15 residues long. The CDR3 is CASSGRTGGPYEQYV. The CDR3 bases are TGCGCCAGCAGTGGCCGGACAGGGGGGCCCTACGAGCAGTACGTC.

The chain employs TRBV9 and TRBJ2-1; 8 bases are a match to TRBD2. The CDR3 contains 16 residues. Germline-derived CDR1 and CDR2 are SGDLS and YYNGEE. With 0 bases clipped from V and 4 bases from J, the junction kept 6 bases outside the gene matches. CDR3: CASSVGLAGLYNEQFF. CDR3 DNA sequence: TGTGCCAGCAGCGTAGGCCTAGCGGGCCTTTACAATGAGCAGTTCTTC.

This chain connects TRBV4-3 to TRBJ1-3; D call uncertain. The CDR3 is 16 residues long. Trimming shortened V by 3 bases and J by 2 bases, and 14 bases separated the two germline ends. Germline CDR1 LGHNA, CDR2 YSLEER. The CDR3 nucleotides read TGCGCCAGCAGCCATCCCCCGGGAGACCCTGGAAACACCATATATTTT. Residues: CASSHPPGDPGNTIYF.

This clone was counted only a few times. The V gene is TRBV27, the J gene TRBJ1-4, with TRBD1 identical over 7 bases. This CDR3 contains 14 residues. The ends lost 6 bases at V and 7 bases at J; junction bases unmatched: 8. Germline V lookup: CDR1 MNHEY, CDR2 SMNVEV (reference sequence). The CDR3 spells CASSARGSREKLFF. In nucleotides, the CDR3 is TGTGCCAGCAGCGCCAGGGGGTCTCGTGAAAAACTGTTTTTT.

The chain carries TRBV2 and TRBJ2-3; no reliable D call. This CDR3 is 13 amino acids long. The V end was cut by 5 bases, the J end by 2 bases, with 8 bases between. CDR1 SNHLY and CDR2 FYNNEI come from the germline V gene. Here the CDR3 reads CASSPDLTDTQYF. The CDR3 nucleotides are TGTGCCAGCAGTCCTGACCTCACAGATACGCAGTATTTT.

The chain has TRBV5-5 and TRBJ2-2, with D perhaps assigned TRBD1 or TRBD2 (6 bases each). CDR1 and CDR2 from the germline V gene are SGHKS and YYEKEE (reference sequence). CDR3 length: 15 amino acids. Trimming stripped 4 bases from V and 6 bases from J, with 16 bases between. The CDR3 DNA reads as TGTGCCAGCAGCCCGGGGGACACGGTACCCGGGGAGCTGTTTTTT. Amino acids: CASSPGDTVPGELFF. Filled out from reference TRBV5-5 and TRBJ2-2, the complete variable domain reads DAGVTQSPTHLIKTRGQQVTLRCSPISGHKSVSWYQQVLGQGPQFIFQYYEKEERGRGNFPDRFSARQFPNYSSELNVNALLLGDSALYLCASSPGDTVPGELFFGEGSRLTVL.

The chain joins TRBV15 to TRBJ2-1; D is possibly TRBD1 or TRBD2 (5 bases each). V shed 5 bases and J shed 10 bases, with 15 bases lying between them. The germline V gene encodes CDR1 LNHNV and CDR2 YYDKDF (reference sequence). The CDR3 sequence is 13 residues long. The CDR3 region is CATSEGETGEQFF. In DNA, the CDR3 is TGTGCCACCAGCGAAGGGGAGACCGGGGAGCAGTTCTTC.

V usage is TRBV4-1 and J usage is TRBJ1-4; D may be TRBD1 (5 bases). This CDR3 is built from 14 residues. Germline CDR1 and CDR2: MGHRA and YSYEKL. V was pared by 4 bases and J by 7 bases, with 13 bases between. CDR3 in DNA: TGCGCCAGCAGCCCAGTATTGGGGGGTGAAAAACTGTTTTTT. This sequence encodes CASSPVLGGEKLFF.